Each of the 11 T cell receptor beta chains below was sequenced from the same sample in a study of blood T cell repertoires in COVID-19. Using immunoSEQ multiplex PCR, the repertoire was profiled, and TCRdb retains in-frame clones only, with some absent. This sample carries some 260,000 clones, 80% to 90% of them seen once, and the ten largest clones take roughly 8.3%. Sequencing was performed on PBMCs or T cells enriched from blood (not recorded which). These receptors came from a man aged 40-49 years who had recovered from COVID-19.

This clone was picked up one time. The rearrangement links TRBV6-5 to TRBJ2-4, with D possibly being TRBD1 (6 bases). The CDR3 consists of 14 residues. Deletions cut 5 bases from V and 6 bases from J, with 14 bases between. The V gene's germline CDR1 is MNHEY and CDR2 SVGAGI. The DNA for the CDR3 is TGTGCCAGCAGTCACCGGGACACCCGAAACATTCAGTACTTC. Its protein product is CASSHRDTRNIQYF.

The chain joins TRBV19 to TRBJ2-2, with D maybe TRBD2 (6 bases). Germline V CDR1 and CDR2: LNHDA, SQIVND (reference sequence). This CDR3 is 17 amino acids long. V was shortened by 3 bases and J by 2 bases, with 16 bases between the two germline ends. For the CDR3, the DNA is TGTGCCAGTAGTATGGGAGGAGTTAGCGTCAACACCGGGGAGCTGTTTTTT. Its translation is CASSMGGVSVNTGELFF.

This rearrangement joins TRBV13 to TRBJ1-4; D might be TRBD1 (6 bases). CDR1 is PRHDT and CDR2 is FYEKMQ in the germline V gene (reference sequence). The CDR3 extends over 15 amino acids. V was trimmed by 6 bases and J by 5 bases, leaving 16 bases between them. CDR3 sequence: CASRRGQPRNEKLFF. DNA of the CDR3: TGTGCCAGCAGACGCGGACAGCCGAGGAATGAAAAACTGTTTTTT.

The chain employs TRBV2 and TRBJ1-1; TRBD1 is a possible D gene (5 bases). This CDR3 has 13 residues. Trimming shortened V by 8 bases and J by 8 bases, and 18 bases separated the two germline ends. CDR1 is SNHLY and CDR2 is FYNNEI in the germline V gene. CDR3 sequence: CASYRDSQPEAFF. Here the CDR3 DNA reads TGTGCCAGCTACCGGGACTCCCAACCCGAAGCTTTCTTT.

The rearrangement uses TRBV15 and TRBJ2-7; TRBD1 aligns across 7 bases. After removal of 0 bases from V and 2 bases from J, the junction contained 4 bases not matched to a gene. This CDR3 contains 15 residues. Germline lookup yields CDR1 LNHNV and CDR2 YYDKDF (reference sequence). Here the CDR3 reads CATSRDSGTAYEQYF. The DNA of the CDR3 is TGTGCCACCAGCAGAGATTCGGGGACAGCCTACGAGCAGTACTTC.

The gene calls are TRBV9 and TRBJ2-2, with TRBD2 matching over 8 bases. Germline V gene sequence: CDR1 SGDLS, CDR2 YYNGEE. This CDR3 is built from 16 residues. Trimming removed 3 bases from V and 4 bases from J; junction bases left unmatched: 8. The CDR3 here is CASSGGGYPLTGELFF. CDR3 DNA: TGTGCCAGCAGCGGCGGGGGGTACCCCCTCACCGGGGAGCTGTTTTTT.

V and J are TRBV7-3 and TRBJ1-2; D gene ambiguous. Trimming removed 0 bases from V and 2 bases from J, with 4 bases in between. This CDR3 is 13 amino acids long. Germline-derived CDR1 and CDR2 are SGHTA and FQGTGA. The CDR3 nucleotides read TGTGCCAGCAGCTTAACCAGAAACTATGGCTACACCTTC. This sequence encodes CASSLTRNYGYTF.

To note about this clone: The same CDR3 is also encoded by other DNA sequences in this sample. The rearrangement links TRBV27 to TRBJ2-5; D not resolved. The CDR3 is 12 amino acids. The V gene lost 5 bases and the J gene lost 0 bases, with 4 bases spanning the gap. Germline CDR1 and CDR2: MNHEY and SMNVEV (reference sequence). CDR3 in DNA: TGTGCCAGCAGTCCCGACCAAGAGACCCAGTACTTC. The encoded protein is CASSPDQETQYF.

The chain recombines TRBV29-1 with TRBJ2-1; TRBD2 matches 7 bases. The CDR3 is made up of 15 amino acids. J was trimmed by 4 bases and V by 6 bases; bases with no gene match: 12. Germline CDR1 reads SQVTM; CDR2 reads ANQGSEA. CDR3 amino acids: CSVDRGRATYNEQFF. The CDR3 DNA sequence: TGCAGCGTCGATCGGGGGAGGGCCACATACAATGAGCAGTTCTTC.

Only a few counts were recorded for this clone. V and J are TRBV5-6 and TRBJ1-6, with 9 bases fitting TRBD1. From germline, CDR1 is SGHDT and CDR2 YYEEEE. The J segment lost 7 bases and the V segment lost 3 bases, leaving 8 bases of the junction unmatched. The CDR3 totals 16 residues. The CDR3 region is CASSYNAGTGNSPLHF. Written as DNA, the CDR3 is TGTGCCAGCAGCTATAATGCCGGGACAGGGAATTCACCCCTCCACTTT. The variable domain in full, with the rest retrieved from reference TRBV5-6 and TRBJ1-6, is DAGVTQSPTHLIKTRGQQVTLRCSPKSGHDTVSWYQQALGQGPQFIFQYYEEEERQRGNFPDRFSGHQFPNYSSELNVNALLLGDSALYLCASSYNAGTGNSPLHFGNGTRLTVT.

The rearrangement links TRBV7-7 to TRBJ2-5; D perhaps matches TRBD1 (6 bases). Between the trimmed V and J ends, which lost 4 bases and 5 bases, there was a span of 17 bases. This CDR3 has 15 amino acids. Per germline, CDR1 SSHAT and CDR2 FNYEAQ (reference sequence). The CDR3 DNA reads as TGTGCCAGCAGCTCCCGATTGAATAGGGGGGAGACCCAGTACTTC. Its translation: CASSSRLNRGETQYF.